This T cell receptor beta chain was obtained from a study of blood T cell repertoires in COVID-19 (dated by TCRdb to 2020 to 2022). General notes on the study: The collaborator samples originated in the United States, Italy and Spain and spanned the acute and convalescent phases of COVID-19. The prospective study material was composed of cDNA or gDNA derived from T cells, B-cell-depleted T cells, or PBMCs. The dataset comprised deeply sampled blood TCRbeta repertoires from subjects exposed to, actively infected with, or recovered from COVID-19. The repertoires were released in a freely available public database intended as a resource for research on the immune response to SARS-CoV-2. The samples were drawn from the first 160 participants of the ongoing ImmuneRACE study and from 1,254 subjects provided by 6 global collaborators. A de-identified subject ID, COVID-19 status, age in years and sex were almost always included in the sample metadata. Where HLA class I and class II types were available, the types were taken from metadata supplied by the sample provider, not from assay-based typing.

The CDR3 sequence holds 15 residues, the cysteine and phenylalanine included. The DNA shown is the 45-base CDR3, in frame from base 1. V ends up 3 bases short and J 7 bases short, with an unmatched junction base count of 9. CDR1 and CDR2, per the germline V gene, are SGHDN and FVKESK. The immunoSEQ Assay, a bias-controlled multiplex PCR, was used to amplify TCRbeta CDR3 regions from genomic DNA. Per the original workflow: Within the assay, amplification of reference gene primers was used to estimate how many nucleated cells each sample contained. To quantify the absolute abundance of each unique TCRbeta CDR3 rearrangement, sequence reads were collapsed and filtered. For each sample, productive Simpson clonality was calculated by taking the square root of Simpson's diversity index across productive rearrangements. Imported from immuneACCESS, the table was reduced by TCRdb to in-frame sequences with V and J called. These copies leave out some clones; in studies compared against another copy, an unresolved V gene accounts for under half, and the cause of the remainder is not known. The V and J calls and clone size are taken from that table; D and trimming were inferred from the DNA. The sample table lists approximately 61,000 clones, approximately 79% of them with a count of one. 4.5% to 7% of the sample lies in the top ten.

General study outcomes and caveats: Clinical and demographic metadata were provided uncurated, with the amount varying by source and participant.

This clone was seen only once. The clone's antigen remains unknown. The sample holds no much larger clone one base away, and base qualities are not on file. Whole blood was collected in K2EDTA tubes by collaborating institutions according to the institutions' own protocols. For TCRbeta analysis, collaborator samples were shipped as frozen whole blood, as isolated PBMCs, or as DNA extracted from either sample type. The sequence was obtained from a woman in her 70s with acute or convalescent COVID-19. The V and J segments used are TRBV14 and TRBJ1-2; TRBD1 lines up with 9 middle nucleotides. The sample was peripheral blood. The encoded CDR3 is CASSQAGTGKVGYTF. The nucleotide sequence reads as follows: TGTGCCAGCAGCCAGGCCGGGACAGGGAAAGTTGGCTACACCTTC. Where the CDR3 stops, the reference TRBV14 and TRBJ1-2 genes take over; the full variable domain is EAGVTQFPSHSVIEKGQTVTLRCDPISGHDNLYWYRRVMGKEIKFLLHFVKESKQDESGMPNNRFLAERTGGTYSTLKVQPAELEDSGVYFCASSQAGTGKVGYTFGSGTRLTVV.